One and the same sample provided the 10 T cell receptor beta chains below, sequenced in a study of shared clonotypes between healthy human individuals. Clones were read by immunoSEQ multiplex PCR, and TCRdb kept only the in-frame ones, dropping some. The top ten clones hold around 13% of a sample with fewer than 600,000 clones, about four fifths of them seen once. Specimen: PBMCs. These receptors were obtained from a woman aged 40 to 50 in good health. Some clones in this sample may be carry-over from other donors' samples.

The chain is built from TRBV5-1 and TRBJ2-5, with 11 bases that match TRBD2. The CDR3 extends over 16 amino acids. CDR1 and CDR2 (germline): SGHRS, YFSETQ. V shed 1 base and J 1 base; nucleotides not matched to a gene: 3. For the CDR3, the DNA is TGCGCCAGCAGCTTGTCGGGACTAGCGGCCCAAGAGACCCAGTACTTC. It translates to CASSLSGLAAQETQYF.

V usage is TRBV28 and J usage is TRBJ2-7; 7 bases line up with TRBD1. Per the germline V gene, CDR1 is MDHEN and CDR2 is SYDVKM. This CDR3 is 14 amino acids long. The J segment lost 4 bases and the V segment lost 3 bases, leaving 6 bases of the junction unmatched. Here the CDR3 reads CASSFHRGAYEQYF. The DNA for the CDR3 is TGTGCCAGCAGTTTCCACAGGGGCGCTTACGAGCAGTACTTC. Based on the CDR3 plus reference TRBV28 and TRBJ2-7, the full variable domain is DVKVTQSSRYLVKRTGEKVFLECVQDMDHENMFWYRQDPGLGLRLIYFSYDVKMKEKGDIPEGYSVSREKKERFSLILESASTNQTSMYLCASSFHRGAYEQYFGPGTRLTVT.

The chain is built from TRBV5-6 and TRBJ2-7; 10 bases are a match to TRBD2. The J segment lost 2 bases and the V segment lost 0 bases, leaving 11 bases of the junction unmatched. The CDR3 consists of 18 residues. Looked up from germline, CDR1 is SGHDT and CDR2 is YYEEEE. The chain's CDR3 is CASSLARGGLAGAYEQYF. As DNA, the CDR3 is TGTGCCAGCAGCTTGGCCAGGGGGGGGCTAGCGGGAGCCTACGAGCAGTACTTC.

This clone was observed once. V usage is TRBV30 and J usage is TRBJ2-7; TRBD2 aligns across 12 bases. Trimming took 5 bases from V and 7 from J; bases not matched to a gene: 9. Germline CDR1 and CDR2: GTSNPN and SVGIG (reference sequence). The CDR3 is 14 residues long. The CDR3 protein is CAWSSGLAGGEQYF. CDR3 DNA: TGTGCCTGGTCGTCTGGTCTAGCGGGAGGGGAGCAGTACTTC.

V usage is TRBV30 and J usage is TRBJ1-1; no clear D. The CDR3 totals 11 residues. The V end lost 1 base, the J end lost 4 bases, and 4 bases lay between the germline ends. Germline CDR1 reads GTSNPN; CDR2 reads SVGIG (reference sequence). The CDR3 DNA follows: TGTGCCTGGAGTGGCCTCACTGAAGCTTTCTTT. Translation: CAWSGLTEAFF.

This rearrangement joins TRBV27 to TRBJ1-6; the D gene is possibly TRBD1 (6 bases). The V end was cut by 6 bases, the J end by 3 bases, with 15 bases between. Germline values: CDR1 MNHEY, CDR2 SMNVEV (reference sequence). This CDR3 region has 16 residues. The CDR3 coding sequence is TGTGCCAGCAGCCTCGATGGGGGGCTCTATAATTCACCCCTCCACTTT. It yields the protein CASSLDGGLYNSPLHF.

The chain carries TRBV6-6 and TRBJ2-7; TRBD2 might be the D (6 bases). This CDR3 has 14 amino acids. The germline gives CDR1 MNHNY, CDR2 SVGAGI (reference sequence). Trimming stripped 7 bases from V and 3 bases from J, with 16 bases between. In DNA, the CDR3 is TGTGCCAGCATCTCAGGGACTGGATTCTACGAGCAGTACTTC. It yields the protein CASISGTGFYEQYF.

This clone was recorded a few times. The rearrangement uses TRBV9 and TRBJ1-1, with 9 bases aligning to TRBD1. This CDR3 comprises 16 residues. The J segment lost 1 base and the V segment lost 3 bases, leaving 7 bases of the junction unmatched. CDR1 is SGDLS and CDR2 is YYNGEE in the germline V gene. The CDR3 bases are TGTGCCAGCAGCGAGACAGGGGGACCTCAGAACACTGAAGCTTTCTTT. Its translation: CASSETGGPQNTEAFF.

The rearrangement links TRBV5-1 to TRBJ2-1; D tentatively reads TRBD1 or TRBD2 (5 bases each). Germline values: CDR1 SGHRS, CDR2 YFSETQ. Trimming shortened V by 3 bases and J by 2 bases, and 9 bases separated the two germline ends. This CDR3 has 14 residues. CDR3 DNA: TGCGCCAGCAGCTGGGGGACGGCCTACAATGAGCAGTTCTTC. Encoded protein: CASSWGTAYNEQFF.

This clone was detected many times. This chain connects TRBV19 to TRBJ1-1; TRBD1 is a possible D gene (6 bases). V lost 5 bases to trimming and J lost 3 bases, with 16 bases between them. The length of the CDR3 is 15 residues. From germline, CDR1 is LNHDA and CDR2 SQIVND (reference sequence). In DNA, the CDR3 is TGTGCCAGTAGTCCCAGAGGGACAAGTCACACTGAAGCTTTCTTT. Translation gives CASSPRGTSHTEAFF.